The 30 T cell receptor beta chains listed next were all sequenced from one sample in a study of T cell responses to AZD1222 COVID-19 vaccine. Sequenced by immunoSEQ multiplex PCR; TCRdb stores in-frame clones only, minus some. The table lists some 150,000 clones, roughly 90% of them singletons. Sequenced material: peripheral blood, taken 28 days after the second AZD1222 dose. The receptors derive from an adult who received the AZD1222 COVID-19 vaccine.

V usage is TRBV10-3 and J usage is TRBJ2-7, with D tentatively TRBD1 (5 bases). V was clipped by 3 bases and J by 1 base, with 13 bases between them. Germline V gene lookup returns CDR1 ENHRY and CDR2 SYGVKD. The CDR3 runs to 15 residues. DNA for the CDR3: TGTGCCATCAGTGAATGGGTGACAGCTTCCTACGAGCAGTACTTC. Translated, it gives CAISEWVTASYEQYF.

This clone was seen a single time. The chain couples TRBV15 to TRBJ2-2; D is unclear. The germline gives CDR1 LNHNV, CDR2 YYDKDF (reference sequence). Trimming stripped 0 bases from V and 7 bases from J, with 6 bases between. This CDR3 has 13 amino acids. CDR3 amino acids: CATSRDPSGELFF. The CDR3 region has the DNA TGTGCCACCAGCAGAGATCCTAGCGGGGAGCTGTTTTTT.

A single count supports this clone. This chain joins TRBV12-5 and TRBJ2-3, with TRBD1 matching 10 bases. Germline values: CDR1 LGHNT, CDR2 FRNRAP. The CDR3 runs to 17 residues. V dropped 2 bases and J dropped 1; count of bases not matched to a gene: 6. The CDR3 coding sequence is TGTGCTAGTGGTTTGACTTCCGGGACAGGGGGCACAGATACGCAGTATTTT. Protein: CASGLTSGTGGTDTQYF.

The chain employs TRBV2 and TRBJ2-1; TRBD1 aligns across 9 bases. V lost 8 bases, J lost 2 bases, and 7 bases stayed unmatched. The CDR3 is 15 amino acids. Germline assignment: CDR1 SNHLY and CDR2 FYNNEI. The DNA for the CDR3 is TGTGCCAGCCTTCCGACAGGGGGGACCTACAATGAGCAGTTCTTC. The encoded protein is CASLPTGGTYNEQFF.

The chain has TRBV28 and TRBJ1-1; 10 nucleotides agree with TRBD1. Trimming at V came to 1 base and at J to 0 bases, leaving 5 bases not matched to a gene. The CDR3 is 17 amino acids. Germline CDR1 MDHEN, CDR2 SYDVKM. In nucleotides, the CDR3 is TGTGCCAGCAGTTTATTTGGGGGACAGGGGATGAACACTGAAGCTTTCTTT. Protein sequence: CASSLFGGQGMNTEAFF.

The chain has TRBV7-2 and TRBJ2-3; unclear D gene. V dropped 1 base and J dropped 2 bases, with 10 bases sitting between them. Per the germline V gene, CDR1 is SGHTA and CDR2 is FQGNSA. This CDR3 spans 15 amino acids. As DNA, the CDR3 is TGTGCCAGCAGCTTAGTAGCTGATCTCACAGATACGCAGTATTTT. Amino acids: CASSLVADLTDTQYF.

This clone was counted a single time. The rearrangement links TRBV28 to TRBJ2-1, with 8 bases matching TRBD2. The V segment lost 4 bases and the J segment 7 bases; nucleotides outside the gene matches: 6. This CDR3 is 14 amino acids long. Germline V gives CDR1 MDHEN, CDR2 SYDVKM. The CDR3 region is CASSSSGGNNEQFF. The CDR3 DNA sequence: TGTGCCAGCAGTTCCAGCGGGGGTAATAATGAGCAGTTCTTC.

The rearrangement uses TRBV9 and TRBJ2-7; 10 bases agree with TRBD2. The V gene end was trimmed by 2 bases and the J gene end by 6 bases; junction bases not matched to a gene: 2. From germline, CDR1 is SGDLS and CDR2 YYNGEE. This CDR3 has 13 residues. CDR3 region: CASSVGTSAEQYF. The CDR3 coding sequence is TGTGCCAGCAGCGTGGGGACTAGCGCCGAGCAGTACTTC.

This clone occurred once. The chain has TRBV6-5 and TRBJ1-6, with a possible D match to TRBD1 (5 bases). This CDR3 is built from 14 residues. The germline V gene encodes CDR1 MNHEY and CDR2 SVGAGI. Trimming removed 0 bases from V and 5 bases from J, with 5 bases in between. CDR3 sequence reads: CASSYSGDNSPLHF. The CDR3 nucleotides are TGTGCCAGCAGTTACTCAGGGGATAATTCACCCCTCCACTTT.

This clone was found once. The chain links TRBV7-8 to TRBJ1-1; D remains ambiguous. Germline CDR1 reads SGHVS; CDR2 reads FQNEAQ. The CDR3 extends over 14 amino acids. The ends were cut back, 7 bases at V and 2 bases at J, with 14 bases in the middle. DNA of the CDR3: TGTGCCAGCACCGTTGGGGAAGCTAACACTGAAGCTTTCTTT. Amino acid sequence: CASTVGEANTEAFF. Looking up the rest from reference TRBV7-8 and TRBJ1-1 gives the full variable domain: GAGVSQSPRYKVAKRGQDVALRCDPISGHVSLFWYQQALGQGPEFLTYFQNEAQLDKSGLPSDRFFAERPEGSVSTLKIQRTQQEDSAVYLCASTVGEANTEAFFGQGTRLTVV.

This chain uses TRBV6-2 or TRBV6-3 with TRBJ1-2; perhaps TRBD1 as D (5 bases). This CDR3 comprises 13 residues. Germline V gives CDR1 MNHEY, CDR2 SVGEGT. V was pared by 2 bases and J by 7 bases, with 11 bases between. This CDR3 reads CASSYAQGVGYTF. Here the CDR3 DNA reads TGTGCCAGCAGTTACGCGCAGGGTGTTGGCTACACCTTC.

This sequence joins TRBV5-1 and TRBJ1-3; D is unclear. CDR3 length equals 14 residues. V gave up 0 bases and J gave up 1 base, with 5 bases separating them. Germline V gives CDR1 SGHRS, CDR2 YFSETQ. The CDR3, as DNA: TGCGCCAGCAGCTTGGACCTTTCTGGAAACACCATATATTTT. It yields the protein CASSLDLSGNTIYF.

The V gene is TRBV5-6, the J gene TRBJ1-3; TRBD1 is a possible D gene (6 bases). The germline gives CDR1 SGHDT, CDR2 YYEEEE. The CDR3 is 16 residues long. V shed 3 bases and J shed 0 bases, with 13 bases lying between them. Written as DNA, the CDR3 is TGTGCCAGCAGCTGGGGGGGGCTCAGCTCTGGAAACACCATATATTTT. Its protein is CASSWGGLSSGNTIYF.

CDR3 region: CATLPGLVSNEQFF. The CDR3 nucleotides read TGTGCCACCCTCCCCGGACTAGTTAGCAATGAGCAGTTCTTC. The chain joins TRBV6-5 to TRBJ2-1, with 7 bases that match TRBD2. Germline CDR1 reads MNHEY; CDR2 reads SVGAGI. The CDR3 totals 14 residues. J gave up 6 bases and V 10 bases, and 12 bases lay outside the gene matches.

The J gene is TRBJ1-2, the V gene TRBV30; TRBD1 matches at 8 bases. The CDR3 sequence is 14 residues long. The V gene's germline CDR1 is GTSNPN and CDR2 SVGIG (reference sequence). With 2 bases clipped from V and 4 bases from J, the junction kept 6 bases outside the gene matches. The CDR3 loop is CAWSRTGTSYGYTF. The CDR3 DNA sequence: TGTGCCTGGAGTAGGACAGGGACATCCTATGGCTACACCTTC.

J is TRBJ2-3 and V is TRBV7-2, with TRBD1 matching 7 bases. Germline V gives CDR1 SGHTA, CDR2 FQGNSA. The CDR3 has 15 amino acids. The J segment lost 1 base and the V segment lost 1 base, leaving 2 bases of the junction unmatched. CDR3 nucleotide sequence: TGTGCCAGCAGCTTAGAGGGGGCTCGCACAGATACGCAGTATTTT. Translated: CASSLEGARTDTQYF.

This clone came up a few times. The chain joins TRBV10-3 to TRBJ2-1; D gene ambiguous. V lost 10 bases, J lost 4 bases, and 8 bases lay in between. The CDR3 has 11 amino acids. Germline lookup yields CDR1 ENHRY and CDR2 SYGVKD. The CDR3 sequence: CATLGYNEQFF. The CDR3 region has the DNA TGTGCCACGCTAGGTTACAATGAGCAGTTCTTC.

This clone has a single count. The chain has TRBV11-2 and TRBJ1-4, with 7 bases lining up with TRBD1. Germline lookup yields CDR1 SGHAT and CDR2 FQNNGV. The CDR3 loop spans 16 amino acids. Unmatched junction bases numbered 11, after V lost 5 bases and J lost 5 bases. The CDR3 DNA reads TGTGCCAGCAGCACCATGGATGGGACAGAAAATGAAAAACTGTTTTTT. Translation gives CASSTMDGTENEKLFF.

The chain links TRBV7-2 to TRBJ1-6; TRBD1 matches at 7 bases. Germline trimming cut 5 bases from V and 9 bases from J; bases unmatched to any gene: 16. This CDR3 comprises 17 residues. Germline V CDR1 and CDR2: SGHTA, FQGNSA. The CDR3 nucleotides are TGTGCCAGCAGCCCCCAGGGGGTCGGAAGTCGGGGTTCACCCCTCCACTTT. It translates to CASSPQGVGSRGSPLHF.

This rearrangement joins TRBV5-5 to TRBJ1-1; 7 positions match TRBD1. CDR3 length: 14 residues. Per germline, CDR1 SGHKS and CDR2 YYEKEE (reference sequence). Trimming took 5 bases from V and 1 from J; bases not matched to a gene: 5. The CDR3 sequence is CASREGQPNTEAFF. As DNA, the CDR3 is TGTGCCAGCAGAGAGGGACAGCCGAACACTGAAGCTTTCTTT. Complete variable domain (other parts from reference TRBV5-5 and TRBJ1-1): DAGVTQSPTHLIKTRGQQVTLRCSPISGHKSVSWYQQVLGQGPQFIFQYYEKEERGRGNFPDRFSARQFPNYSSELNVNALLLGDSALYLCASREGQPNTEAFFGQGTRLTVV.

This chain uses TRBV7-7 with TRBJ2-1; D remains unclear. The V gene lost 5 bases and the J gene lost 6 bases, with 14 bases spanning the gap. Germline CDR1 is SSHAT and CDR2 is FNYEAQ (reference sequence). This CDR3 spans 14 amino acids. The CDR3: CASSQLKGSNEQFF. The CDR3 DNA reads as TGTGCCAGCAGCCAGCTAAAGGGCAGCAATGAGCAGTTCTTC.

The chain links TRBV12-3 or TRBV12-4 to TRBJ1-1; D uncertain. V shed 4 bases and J shed 9 bases, with 12 bases lying between them. The CDR3 consists of 12 residues. In DNA, the CDR3 is TGTGCCAGCAGTTCCACAAGGGCAAAAGCTTTCTTT. Its translation: CASSSTRAKAFF.

J is TRBJ2-7 and V is TRBV24-1, with no clear D. The CDR3 contains 12 residues. The V gene lost 3 bases and the J gene lost 3 bases, with 5 bases spanning the gap. Germline V gene lookup returns CDR1 KGHDR and CDR2 SFDVKD. Here the CDR3 DNA reads TGTGCCACCAGTGATGGCGACTACGAGCAGTACTTC. Its protein product is CATSDGDYEQYF.

The chain joins TRBV5-1 to TRBJ1-2; maybe TRBD1 (5 bases). CDR3 length: 15 residues. Germline assignment: CDR1 SGHRS and CDR2 YFSETQ. The V end was cut by 0 bases, the J end by 4 bases, with 13 bases between. CDR3 sequence: CASSLGQGGVYGYTF. DNA of the CDR3: TGCGCCAGCAGCTTGGGGCAGGGAGGCGTCTATGGCTACACCTTC. Filled out from reference TRBV5-1 and TRBJ1-2, the complete variable domain reads KAGVTQTPRYLIKTRGQQVTLSCSPISGHRSVSWYQQTPGQGLQFLFEYFSETQRNKGNFPGRFSGRQFSNSRSEMNVSTLELGDSALYLCASSLGQGGVYGYTFGSGTRLTVV.

The V and J genes are TRBV9 and TRBJ1-2; the D gene is possibly TRBD1 (5 bases). Germline CDR1 SGDLS, CDR2 YYNGEE. The V end lost 3 bases, the J end lost 9 bases, and 15 bases lay between the germline ends. There are 13 residues in the CDR3. CDR3: CASSDAGGRRYTF. The CDR3 DNA reads TGTGCCAGCAGCGATGCCGGGGGTCGTCGCTACACCTTC.

The rearrangement uses TRBV5-1 and TRBJ2-7; 8 bases are shared with TRBD1. Losses at the gene ends were 4 bases for V and 4 bases for J; bases not matched to a gene: 1. The CDR3 contains 12 residues. CDR1 and CDR2 from the germline V gene are SGHRS and YFSETQ. CDR3 amino acids: CASSQGAYEQYF. The CDR3 nucleotides read TGCGCCAGCAGCCAGGGGGCGTACGAGCAGTACTTC.

The V call is TRBV7-2, the J call TRBJ2-1; 10 positions match TRBD1. Germline V gives CDR1 SGHTA, CDR2 FQGNSA. This CDR3 comprises 17 residues. J was trimmed by 12 bases and V by 4 bases; bases with no gene match: 18. The DNA of the CDR3 is TGTGCCAGCAGCTCACAGGGGGACAGGGGCCGACGCTTTGGGCAGTTCTTC. The encoded protein is CASSSQGDRGRRFGQFF. Looking up the rest from reference TRBV7-2 and TRBJ2-1 gives the full variable domain: GAGVSQSPSNKVTEKGKDVELRCDPISGHTALYWYRQSLGQGLEFLIYFQGNSAPDKSGLPSDRFSAERTGGSVSTLTIQRTQQEDSAVYLCASSSQGDRGRRFGQFFGPGTRLTVL.

This clone has just one count. J is TRBJ1-2 and V is TRBV28; 8 bases agree with TRBD1. V lost 4 bases, J lost 2 bases, and 3 bases stayed unmatched. Per the germline V gene, CDR1 is MDHEN and CDR2 is SYDVKM. The CDR3 has 14 residues. The CDR3 nucleotides are TGTGCCAGCAGTTCAGGGGGCACGAACTATGGCTACACCTTC. Protein: CASSSGGTNYGYTF.

This chain joins TRBV18 and TRBJ1-1; D call uncertain. The CDR3 has 16 amino acids. Looked up from germline, CDR1 is KGHSH and CDR2 is LQKENI. Deletions cut 4 bases from V and 0 bases from J, with 15 bases between. DNA for the CDR3: TGTGCCAGCTCACTGCAGGCACTCCACATGAACACTGAAGCTTTCTTT. Its protein product is CASSLQALHMNTEAFF.

J is TRBJ1-2 and V is TRBV28, with D unresolved. The CDR3 sequence is 13 residues long. Germline V gives CDR1 MDHEN, CDR2 SYDVKM. The V end was cut by 8 bases, the J end by 6 bases, with 16 bases between. The CDR3 sequence is CASGTPNGNGYTF. DNA of the CDR3: TGTGCCAGCGGAACCCCCAATGGGAATGGCTACACCTTC.